This TCR beta chain was sequenced for a study of PD-1 blockade in classical Hodgkin lymphoma. Study in general: Patients were infused with nivolumab 3 mg/kg every 2 weeks. Findings and caveats of the study: As was reported, newly diagnosed patients showed lower baseline TCR diversity than healthy donors did.

Clones were sequenced by immunoSEQ multiplex PCR, and TCRdb holds only the in-frame ones, with some missing. Among tens of thousands of clones listed, 78% were seen once. Each of the patients experienced relapse following autologous stem cell transplantation, and their brentuximab vedotin exposure differed. Patients reached a best response of complete response, partial response or progressive disease. To note about this clone: The antigen is undetermined.

Trimming removed 1 base at V and 8 bases at J, with 15 bases between. This CDR3 has 15 residues. CDR1 is SGHRS, CDR2 YFSETQ, per germline. The TCR originated in a human donor with classical Hodgkin lymphoma. The chain couples TRBV5-1 to TRBJ1-4; D is perhaps TRBD1 (5 bases). The sample here was peripheral blood mononuclear cells (PBMCs), taken at baseline. In nucleotides, the CDR3 is TGCGCCAGCAGCTTGAATTTTGGGGACGGGGAAAAACTGTTTTTT. It is translated as CASSLNFGDGEKLFF.